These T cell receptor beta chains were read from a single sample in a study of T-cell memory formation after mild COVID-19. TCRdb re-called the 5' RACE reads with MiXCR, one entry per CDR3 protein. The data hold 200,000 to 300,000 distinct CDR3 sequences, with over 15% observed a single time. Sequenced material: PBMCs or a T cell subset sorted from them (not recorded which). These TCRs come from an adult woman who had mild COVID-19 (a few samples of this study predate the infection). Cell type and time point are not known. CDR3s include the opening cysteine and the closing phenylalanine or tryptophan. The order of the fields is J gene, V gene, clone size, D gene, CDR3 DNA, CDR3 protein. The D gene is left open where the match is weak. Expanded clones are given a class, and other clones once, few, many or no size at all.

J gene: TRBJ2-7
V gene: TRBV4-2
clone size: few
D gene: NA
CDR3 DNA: TGTGCCAGCAGCCAAGATTGGAGCACCTACGAGCAGTACTTC
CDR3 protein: CASSQDWSTYEQYF

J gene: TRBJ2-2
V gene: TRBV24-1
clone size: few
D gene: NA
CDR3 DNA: TGTGCCACCAGCATGAACACCGGGGAGCTGTTTTTT
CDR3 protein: CATSMNTGELFF

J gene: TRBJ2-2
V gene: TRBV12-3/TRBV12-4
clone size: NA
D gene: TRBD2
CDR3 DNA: TGTGCCAGCAGTCCCATAGCGGGAGTGACCACCGGGGAGCTGTTTTTT
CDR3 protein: CASSPIAGVTTGELFF

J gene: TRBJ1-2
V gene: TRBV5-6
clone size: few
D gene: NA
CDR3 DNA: TGTGCCAGCAGCTTGGAAGGGGGTTCTGGCTATGGCTACACCTTC
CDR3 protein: CASSLEGGSGYGYTF

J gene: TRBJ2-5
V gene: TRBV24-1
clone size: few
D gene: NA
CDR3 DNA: TGTGCCACCGCGTTATTTACAATCTGCCCAGAGACCCAGTACTTC
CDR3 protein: CATALFTICPETQYF

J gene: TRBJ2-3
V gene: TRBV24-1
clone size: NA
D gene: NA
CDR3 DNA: TGTGCCACCAGTGATCAAGCAGATACGCAGTATTTT
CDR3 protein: CATSDQADTQYF

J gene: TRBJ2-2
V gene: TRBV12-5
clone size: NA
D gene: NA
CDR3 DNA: TGTGCTAGTGGCCCGGACCTAGGAAACACCGGGGAGCTGTTTTTT
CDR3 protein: CASGPDLGNTGELFF

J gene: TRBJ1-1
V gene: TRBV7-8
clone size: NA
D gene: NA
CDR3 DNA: TGTGCCAGCAGCTTTTCCGGGGGAAGGACTGAAGCTTTCTTT
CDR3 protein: CASSFSGGRTEAFF

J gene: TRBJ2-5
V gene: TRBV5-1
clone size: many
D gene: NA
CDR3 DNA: TGCGCCAGCAGCCTCTTCGGGTCCACTAAAGAGACCCAGTACTTC
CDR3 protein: CASSLFGSTKETQYF

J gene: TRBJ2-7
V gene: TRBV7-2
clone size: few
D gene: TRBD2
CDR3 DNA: TGTGCCAGCAGCCTTGGGTCTAGCGGGTCCTACGAGCAGTACTTC
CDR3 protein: CASSLGSSGSYEQYF

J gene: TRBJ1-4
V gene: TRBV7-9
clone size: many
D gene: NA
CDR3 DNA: TGTGCCAGCAGCTTAGAATTTGTTGTTTTGCGTAATTCACCCGGAGAAAAACTGTTTTTT
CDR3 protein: CASSLEFVVLRNSPGEKLFF

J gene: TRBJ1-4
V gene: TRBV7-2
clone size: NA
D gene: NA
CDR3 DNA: TGTGCCAGCAGCCCACAGGGAACTAATGAAAAACTGTTTTTT
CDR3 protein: CASSPQGTNEKLFF

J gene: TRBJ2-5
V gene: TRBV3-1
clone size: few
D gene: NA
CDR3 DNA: TGTGCCAGCAGCCTTAGGGGCCCACAAGAGACCCAGTACTTC
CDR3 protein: CASSLRGPQETQYF

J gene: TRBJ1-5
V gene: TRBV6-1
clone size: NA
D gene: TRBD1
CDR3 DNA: TGTGCCAGCAGTGTGACAGGGAATCAGCCCCAGCATTTT
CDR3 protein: CASSVTGNQPQHF